The 32 T cell receptor beta chains listed next were all sequenced from one sample in a study of breast tumors, draining lymph nodes, adjacent tissues (dated by TCRdb to the mid-2010s). Library creation used multiplex PCR. This sample was sequenced with an Illumina HiSeq 2000. TCRdb reprocessed the public reads (quality trimming at Q25 with fastp, clone calling with MiXCR) and kept in-frame beta chains. Each record represents a unique CDR3 protein, reported with the most common genes and DNA among its rows. Present in this sample are 170,000 or so distinct CDR3 sequences, 25% to 40% of which were seen just once. Jointly, the top ten make up roughly 4.5% of the sample. Lymph node samples came from the axillary draining lymph nodes of breast cancer patients. The sample was axillary lymph node tissue. All receptors derive from a female donor with breast cancer. Some clones in this sample may be carry-over from other donors' samples.

There are many counts of this clonotype. CDR3 sequence: CASSEPGRRTREKLFF. The DNA for the CDR3 is TGTGCCAGCAGCGAACCCGGGCGGCGCACTCGCGAAAAACTGTTTTTT. The chain has TRBV5-6 and TRBJ1-4; D is undetermined. The CDR3 has 16 amino acids. CDR1 SGHDT and CDR2 YYEEEE come from the germline V gene. Trimming took 4 bases from V and 8 from J, leaving 21 bases between them.

This clonotype was detected a few times. A read error is possible here, since a much larger clone lies one base away. This sequence joins TRBV9 and TRBJ2-3, with D maybe TRBD2 (5 bases). Germline CDR1 and CDR2: SGDLS and YYNGEE. The CDR3 consists of 15 residues. CDR3 DNA: TGTGCCAGCAGCGCTTTACCCAACGACCCGAAAGCGGCAAATTTT. Its translation: CASSALPNDPKAANF.

This clonotype was found many times. The chain couples TRBV30 to TRBJ1-2; TRBD1 matches 7 bases. This CDR3 is 14 amino acids long. The germline V gene encodes CDR1 GTSNPN and CDR2 SVGIG (reference sequence). Trimming at V came to 0 bases and at J to 4 bases, leaving 5 bases not matched to a gene. CDR3 residues: CAWSVYGTAYGYTF. The CDR3 nucleotides are TGTGCCTGGAGTGTTTACGGGACAGCCTATGGCTACACCTTC.

As regards this clonotype: A clone one base away is much larger, so this may be a read error. The chain is built from TRBV5-6 and TRBJ1-5; D is unresolved. Germline V gene data show CDR1 as SGHDT and CDR2 as YYEEEE. V shed 2 bases and J shed 0 bases, with 18 bases lying between them. This CDR3 has 18 residues. This chain's CDR3 is CASSFRIAFHNSNQPQHF. The CDR3 nucleotides read TGTGCCAGCAGCTTTCGCATCGCATTTCATAATAGCAATCAGCCCCAGCATTTT.

This clonotype appeared many times. This chain connects TRBV10-3 to TRBJ2-1; the D gene is possibly TRBD2 (6 bases). Germline V CDR1 and CDR2: ENHRY, SYGVKD. V was trimmed by 3 bases and J by 6 bases, leaving 15 bases between them. This CDR3 spans 15 amino acids. The DNA of the CDR3 is TGTGCCATCAGTGACGTGGGGGGAAAGGGCAATGAGCAGTTCTTC. Amino acid sequence: CAISDVGGKGNEQFF.

This clonotype was detected many times. The rearrangement links TRBV9 to TRBJ2-7, with D uncertain. Between the trimmed V and J ends, which lost 4 bases and 1 base, there was a span of 12 bases. The length of the CDR3 is 14 residues. Germline V gene lookup returns CDR1 SGDLS and CDR2 YYNGEE. The CDR3 DNA reads as TGTGCCAGCAGCAGCGTCCTAGAATCCTACGAGCAGTACTTC. It yields the protein CASSSVLESYEQYF. Based on the CDR3 plus reference TRBV9 and TRBJ2-7, the full variable domain is DSGVTQTPKHLITATGQRVTLRCSPRSGDLSVYWYQQSLDQGLQFLIQYYNGEERAKGNILERFSAQQFPDLHSELNLSSLELGDSALYFCASSSVLESYEQYFGPGTRLTVT.

This clonotype was seen many times. The chain is built from TRBV12-3 or TRBV12-4 and TRBJ2-5; 9 bases align to TRBD1. This CDR3 has 16 residues. V shed 3 bases, J shed 3 bases, and the junction held 8 bases outside the gene matches. CDR3 in amino acids: CASSFLRDRDEETQYF. The CDR3 nucleotides are TGTGCCAGCAGTTTTCTCCGGGACAGGGACGAAGAGACCCAGTACTTC.

The chain is built from TRBV5-5 and TRBJ2-1; 10 nucleotides match TRBD1. Germline assignment: CDR1 SGHKS and CDR2 YYEKEE (reference sequence). The CDR3 spans 15 residues. J was trimmed by 5 bases and V by 5 bases; bases with no gene match: 7. The CDR3, as DNA: TGTGCCAGCAGTCTGACAGGGGGCGAAAACAATGAGCAGTTCTTC. This gives the protein CASSLTGGENNEQFF. Full variable domain (missing parts from reference TRBV5-5 and TRBJ2-1): DAGVTQSPTHLIKTRGQQVTLRCSPISGHKSVSWYQQVLGQGPQFIFQYYEKEERGRGNFPDRFSARQFPNYSSELNVNALLLGDSALYLCASSLTGGENNEQFFGPGTRLTVL.

This clonotype was found many times. A much larger clone differs from this one at a single base, so this may be a read error. The chain links TRBV20-1 to TRBJ1-2, with D maybe TRBD1 (5 bases). Germline CDR1 DFQATT, CDR2 SNEGSKA (reference sequence). The CDR3 consists of 12 residues. The DNA of the CDR3 is TGCAGTGCTAGAGCAGGGAACTATGGCTCCACCTTC. Protein product: CSARAGNYGSTF.

Ten or more counts support this clonotype. V and J are TRBV11-3 and TRBJ2-1, with 10 bases identical to TRBD2. Germline V lookup: CDR1 SGHNT, CDR2 YENEEA. Unmatched junction bases numbered 4, after V lost 5 bases and J lost 0 bases. This CDR3 spans 16 amino acids. For the CDR3, the DNA is TGTGCCAGCAGCCCCTGGACTAGCGGCTCCTACAATGAGCAGTTCTTC. This translates into CASSPWTSGSYNEQFF.

This clonotype was counted at least ten times. The CDR3 region is CATSRGGEGQHQPQHF. The DNA for the CDR3 is TGTGCCACCAGCAGAGGAGGAGAGGGGCAACATCAGCCCCAGCATTTT. The chain is built from TRBV15 and TRBJ1-5; tentatively, D is TRBD1 (5 bases). Trimming left V 1 base short and J 5 bases short, with 15 bases between. The CDR3 runs 16 residues. The germline V gene has CDR1 LNHNV and CDR2 YYDKDF (reference sequence).

A word on this clonotype: Without the conserved terminal phenylalanine or tryptophan, this CDR3 likely stems from a read error. The chain joins TRBV18 to TRBJ2-7; 8 nucleotides agree with TRBD1. The CDR3 loop spans 17 amino acids. V trimming: 0 bases; J trimming: 1 base; junction bases outside the gene matches: 8. The germline V gene has CDR1 KGHSH and CDR2 LQKENI. CDR3 loop: CASSPPSGGTLSYEQYL. CDR3 nucleotide sequence: TGTGCCAGCTCACCACCTTCAGGGGGCACATTGTCCTACGAGCAGTACCTC.

This clonotype has at least ten counts. The chain couples TRBV11-3 to TRBJ1-2, with a weak D call TRBD1 (6 bases). The V gene lost 5 bases and the J gene lost 4 bases, with 17 bases spanning the gap. The V gene's germline CDR1 is SGHNT and CDR2 YENEEA. The CDR3 is 15 residues long. Written as DNA, the CDR3 is TGTGCCAGCAGCAAAAATTCGGGACATCTCTATGGCTACACCTTC. Amino acid sequence: CASSKNSGHLYGYTF.

This clonotype was observed a few times. A much larger clone lies one base from this, so it may be a read error. A read error is likely, as this CDR3 ends without the conserved phenylalanine or tryptophan. This chain joins TRBV14 and TRBJ2-6; possible D gene TRBD1, 5 bases. The germline V gene has CDR1 SGHDN and CDR2 FVKESK. The ends were cut back, 6 bases at V and 3 bases at J, with 6 bases in the middle. The CDR3 runs to 13 residues. CDR3 in amino acids: CASSQGGANVLTS. Here the CDR3 DNA reads TGTGCCAGCAGTCAGGGTGGGGCCAACGTCCTGACTTCC.

This clonotype has a count of ten or more. The chain links TRBV7-8 to TRBJ2-7; 8 bases are a match to TRBD1. This CDR3 contains 14 residues. V lost 1 base to trimming and J lost 4 bases; unmatched junction nucleotides: 3. Germline V gene lookup returns CDR1 SGHVS and CDR2 FQNEAQ. In DNA, the CDR3 is TGTGCCAGCAGCTTAGGGCGGGACAGGTACGAGCAGTACTTC. This translates into CASSLGRDRYEQYF.

This clonotype was recorded many times. J is TRBJ2-7 and V is TRBV4-3; 9 bases map to TRBD1. Germline CDR1 reads LGHNA; CDR2 reads YSLEER. The CDR3 consists of 15 residues. Unmatched junction bases numbered 6, after V lost 3 bases and J lost 3 bases. The CDR3 DNA reads as TGCGCCAGCAGCCACGAGAGGACAGGGGACTACGAGCAGTACTTC. Protein sequence: CASSHERTGDYEQYF.

This clonotype was detected ten times or more. J is TRBJ1-5 and V is TRBV5-6; D possibly corresponds to TRBD1 (6 bases). V was clipped by 1 base and J by 7 bases, with 12 bases between them. This CDR3 comprises 14 residues. CDR1 and CDR2 (germline): SGHDT, YYEEEE. This chain's CDR3 is CASSLRGRGQPQHF. The CDR3 coding sequence is TGTGCCAGCAGCTTGCGGGGAAGGGGGCAGCCCCAGCATTTT.

Of note for this clonotype: Possible read error: a much larger clone is one base away. The chain is built from TRBV9 and TRBJ2-7, with 9 bases identical to TRBD2. With 3 bases clipped from V and 5 bases from J, the junction kept 6 bases outside the gene matches. CDR3 size: 14 residues. CDR1 is SGDLS and CDR2 is YYNGEE in the germline V gene. The CDR3 DNA reads as TGTGCCAGCAGCGGGGGGACTAGCCTCAACGAGCAGTACTTC. Translated, it gives CASSGGTSLNEQYF.

The chain combines TRBV5-1 with TRBJ1-1; 9 nucleotides line up with TRBD1. The CDR3 runs 13 residues. J lost 7 bases, V lost 5 bases, and 6 bases had no gene match. Germline CDR1 SGHRS, CDR2 YFSETQ. CDR3 protein: CASRPGQGSEAFF. CDR3 in DNA: TGCGCCAGCAGGCCAGGACAGGGGAGTGAAGCTTTCTTT.

This clonotype was counted at least ten times. The chain joins TRBV2 to TRBJ1-5; 10 bases fit TRBD1. CDR3 size: 18 residues. Germline V gene data show CDR1 as SNHLY and CDR2 as FYNNEI. J was trimmed by 5 bases and V by 6 bases; bases with no gene match: 16. CDR3 amino acids: CASRAPGQGTLWDQPQHF. As DNA, the CDR3 is TGTGCCAGCAGAGCTCCGGGACAGGGGACCCTTTGGGATCAGCCCCAGCATTTT.

This clonotype was observed a few times. This chain uses TRBV19 with TRBJ2-1, with D possibly being TRBD1 or TRBD2 (5 bases each). Germline CDR1 and CDR2: LNHDA and SQIVND (reference sequence). V was clipped by 5 bases and J by 2 bases, with 10 bases between them. This CDR3 spans 14 amino acids. The CDR3 here is CASSSEGTYNEQFF. CDR3 bases: TGTGCCAGTAGTTCAGAGGGGACCTACAATGAGCAGTTCTTC.

This clonotype was seen at least ten times. The V and J genes are TRBV30 and TRBJ2-7; perhaps TRBD1 as D (5 bases). CDR3 length: 12 amino acids. V was trimmed by 5 bases and J by 4 bases, leaving 12 bases between them. Germline V lookup: CDR1 GTSNPN, CDR2 SVGIG (reference sequence). The CDR3 DNA sequence: TGTGCCTGGCTAAGGGGCGGTTACGAGCAGTACTTC. Translating it yields CAWLRGGYEQYF.

This clonotype was counted ten times or more. The gene calls are TRBV19 and TRBJ2-3; 8 nucleotides agree with TRBD1. The CDR3 contains 16 residues. V was pared by 6 bases and J by 4 bases, with 12 bases of the junction left unmatched. CDR1 and CDR2 from the germline V gene are LNHDA and SQIVND (reference sequence). The CDR3 DNA reads TGTGCCAGTAGCGTCCCGGCGGGACAGGTCTCAGATACGCAGTATTTT. Protein: CASSVPAGQVSDTQYF.

This clonotype has ten or more counts. CDR3 protein: CASRGQETQYF. CDR3 bases: TGTGCCAGCAGGGGTCAAGAGACCCAGTACTTC. The J gene is TRBJ2-5, the V gene TRBV12-3 or TRBV12-4; the D is unclear. V gave up 6 bases and J gave up 2 bases, with 4 bases separating them. CDR3 length: 11 amino acids.

This clonotype was detected only a few times. V and J are TRBV6-5 and TRBJ2-5; 8 positions agree with TRBD2. V was pared by 6 bases and J by 5 bases, with 14 bases of the junction left unmatched. The CDR3 runs to 16 residues. Germline values: CDR1 MNHEY, CDR2 SVGAGI. The CDR3 coding sequence is TGTGCCAGCAGCCGGGGGGCGGGAGGAGGGGGGGAGACCCAGTACTTC. This codes for CASSRGAGGGGETQYF.

About this clonotype: Just one base apart from a much larger clone, this may be a read error. The conserved phenylalanine or tryptophan is not found at the CDR3 terminus, so this likely reflects a read error. The chain links TRBV20-1 to TRBJ2-1; 8 bases are shared with TRBD2. Germline V gene data show CDR1 as DFQATT and CDR2 as SNEGSKA (reference sequence). The CDR3 has 16 amino acids. With 0 bases clipped from V and 5 bases from J, the junction kept 9 bases outside the gene matches. CDR3 in DNA: TGCAGTGCTAGAGAGCTACTAGCGGTGGTAAACAATGAGCAGTTCTCC. It specifies CSARELLAVVNNEQFS.

Of note for this clonotype: A much larger clone is a single base away; this may be a read error. This sequence joins TRBV18 and TRBJ1-2, with 9 bases aligning to TRBD1. This CDR3 comprises 14 residues. Germline assignment: CDR1 KGHSH and CDR2 LQKENI. CDR3 coding DNA: TGTGCCAGTGGACAGGGGCCGGCTAACTGTGGCTACACCTTC. This encodes CASGQGPANCGYTF. The full variable domain, in which reference TRBV18 and TRBJ1-2 provide the parts outside the CDR3, is NAGVMQNPRHLVRRRGQEARLRCSPMKGHSHVYWYRQLPEEGLKFMVYLQKENIIDESGMPKERFSAEFPKEGPSILRIQQVVRGDSAAYFCASGQGPANCGYTFGSGTRLTVV.

The rearrangement uses TRBV24-1 and TRBJ2-1; TRBD2 agrees at 11 bases. The germline CDR1 and CDR2 sequences are KGHDR and SFDVKD. Losses at the gene ends were 5 bases for V and 6 bases for J; bases not matched to a gene: 2. The CDR3 runs to 14 residues. The CDR3 reads CATSASGGFNEQFF. The DNA for the CDR3 is TGTGCCACCAGTGCTAGCGGGGGGTTCAATGAGCAGTTCTTC.

This clonotype has a count of ten or more. The rearrangement links TRBV19 to TRBJ2-3, with D possibly TRBD2 on 5 matching bases. The CDR3 length is 13 residues. Trimming took 5 bases from V and 3 from J, leaving 9 bases between them. The germline V gene encodes CDR1 LNHDA and CDR2 SQIVND (reference sequence). The DNA of the CDR3 is TGTGCCAGTAGTGATCGGGGAACAGATACGCAGTATTTT. Protein: CASSDRGTDTQYF.

This clonotype was observed many times. This chain uses TRBV19 with TRBJ1-2; D call uncertain. V lost 5 bases to trimming and J lost 4 bases, with 5 bases between them. Germline V CDR1 and CDR2: LNHDA, SQIVND (reference sequence). The CDR3 runs 11 residues. In nucleotides, the CDR3 is TGTGCCAGTAGTTGGGGCTATGGCTACACCTTC. Translated: CASSWGYGYTF.

As regards this clonotype: A much larger clone differs from this one at a single base, so this may be a read error. The chain uses TRBV14 and TRBJ2-1, with a possible D match to TRBD2 (7 bases). This CDR3 is 16 amino acids long. Germline CDR1 SGHDN, CDR2 FVKESK. As DNA, the CDR3 is TGTGCCTGCAGCCAGCTAGGGGGGGGCTCCTACAATGAGCAGTTCTTC. This gives the protein CACSQLGGGSYNEQFF.

In its sample, this clonotype was seen many times. The V call is TRBV6-1, the J call TRBJ1-5; D is perhaps TRBD1 (5 bases). Germline values: CDR1 MNHNS, CDR2 SASEGT. Trimming removed 4 bases at V and 4 bases at J, with 14 bases between. The CDR3 totals 15 residues. CDR3 loop: CASSAWGWGNQPQHF. In DNA form, the CDR3 reads TGTGCCAGCAGTGCATGGGGTTGGGGGAATCAGCCCCAGCATTTT.